This entry lists 6 T cell receptor beta chains sequenced from one sample in a study of cytomegalovirus exposure and HLA in healthy donors. PCR primers comprised 60 Vbeta and 13 Jbeta primers. Only in-frame clones appear in the TCRdb table, and some are missing; sequencing was by immunoSEQ multiplex PCR. The sample lists some 150,000 clones; roughly 82% were seen once. Material for sequencing was PBMCs. The receptors originated from a man in his fifties in good health and CMV-seropositive.

The chain is built from TRBV11-1 and TRBJ2-3; 7 nucleotides align to TRBD1. Germline CDR1 and CDR2: SGHAT and FQDESV (reference sequence). With 6 bases clipped from V and 3 bases from J, the junction kept 9 bases outside the gene matches. This CDR3 region has 15 residues. CDR3 sequence: CASSKDRVMTDTQYF. The DNA of the CDR3 is TGTGCCAGCAGTAAAGACAGGGTGATGACAGATACGCAGTATTTT.

V is TRBV18 and J is TRBJ2-3; D gene unclear. CDR1 and CDR2 (germline): KGHSH, LQKENI. CDR3 length: 14 residues. V was shortened by 0 bases and J by 2 bases, with 6 bases between the two germline ends. The CDR3 protein is CASSPPYNTDTQYF. The CDR3, as DNA: TGTGCCAGCTCACCACCGTACAACACAGATACGCAGTATTTT.

Here the CDR3 reads CASSSHGTGSYEQYF. CDR3 in DNA: TGTGCCAGCAGTTCGCACGGGACAGGGTCCTACGAGCAGTACTTC. The V and J genes are TRBV6-6 and TRBJ2-7; 9 nucleotides align to TRBD1. This CDR3 spans 15 amino acids. V gave up 4 bases and J gave up 1 base; unmatched junction bases: 5. In germline, CDR1 is MNHNY, CDR2 SVGAGI (reference sequence).

The DNA of the CDR3 is TGTGCCAGCACCCCCAGCGGGAATTCCTACGAGCAGTACTTC. Translating gives CASTPSGNSYEQYF. The chain links TRBV13 to TRBJ2-7; 7 bases align to TRBD2. J gave up 1 base and V 7 bases, and 7 bases lay outside the gene matches. The length of the CDR3 is 14 residues. Germline CDR1 reads PRHDT; CDR2 reads FYEKMQ (reference sequence).

The CDR3 reads CASSERGSGYTF. In DNA form, the CDR3 reads TGTGCCAGCAGTGAGAGAGGTTCTGGCTACACCTTC. This rearrangement joins TRBV2 to TRBJ1-2, with D uncertain. Trimming stripped 3 bases from V and 7 bases from J, with 9 bases between. The CDR3 extends over 12 amino acids. Germline V CDR1 and CDR2: SNHLY, FYNNEI.

This clone has only one observation. The chain joins TRBV11-3 to TRBJ2-7, with TRBD1 as a possible D gene (5 bases). Trimming removed 5 bases at V and 4 bases at J, with 18 bases between. Germline V gene sequence: CDR1 SGHNT, CDR2 YENEEA. CDR3 length equals 15 residues. CDR3 in DNA: TGTGCCAGCAGCACCGGCCCTATTGACAGTTACGAGCAGTACTTC. Protein product: CASSTGPIDSYEQYF.